This T cell receptor (beta chain) stems from a study of cytomegalovirus exposure and HLA in healthy donors. Broader study findings: Among immune exposure information, only CMV serostatus was available. When presence/absence was analysed, sequencing depth was taken to be roughly uniform across donors.

Germline loops: CDR1 MNHNY, CDR2 SVGAGI (reference sequence). The CDR3 consists of 14 residues. The V segment lost 7 bases and the J segment 1 base; nucleotides outside the gene matches: 3. This clone was seen ten or more times. Antigen specificity is unknown. 60 Vbeta and 13 Jbeta primers were used in PCR. Only in-frame clones appear in the TCRdb table, and some are missing; sequencing was by immunoSEQ multiplex PCR. The data contain over 200,000 clones, 82% of them seen just once; the ten biggest clones take up roughly 0.58%. This chain joins TRBV6-6 and TRBJ1-1, with 10 bases aligning to TRBD1. The sequenced material came from PBMCs. This receptor was taken from a woman in her 40s in good health and CMV-seronegative. The CDR3 region is CASIRDRGNTEAFF. The CDR3 DNA sequence: TGTGCCAGCATTAGGGACAGGGGGAACACTGAAGCTTTCTTT.